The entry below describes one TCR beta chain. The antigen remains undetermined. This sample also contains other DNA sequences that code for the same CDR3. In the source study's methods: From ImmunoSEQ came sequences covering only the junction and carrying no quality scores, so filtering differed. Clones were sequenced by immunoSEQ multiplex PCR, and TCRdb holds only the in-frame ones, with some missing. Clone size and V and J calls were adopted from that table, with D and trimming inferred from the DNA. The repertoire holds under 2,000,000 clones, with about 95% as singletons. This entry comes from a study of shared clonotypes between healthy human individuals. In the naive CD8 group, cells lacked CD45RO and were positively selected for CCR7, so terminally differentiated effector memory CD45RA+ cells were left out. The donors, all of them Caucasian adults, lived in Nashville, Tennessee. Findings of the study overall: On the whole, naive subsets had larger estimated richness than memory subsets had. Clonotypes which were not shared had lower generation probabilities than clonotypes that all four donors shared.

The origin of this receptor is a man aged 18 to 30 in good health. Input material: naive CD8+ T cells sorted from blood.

The CDR3 DNA follows: TGTGCCAGCAGCTTGGCCCCCTCGCAAGAGACCCAGTACTTC. As protein: CASSLAPSQETQYF. The V gene is TRBV5-6, the J gene TRBJ2-5; D is ambiguous. This CDR3 region has 14 residues. In germline, CDR1 is SGHDT, CDR2 YYEEEE. Deletions cut 0 bases from V and 2 bases from J, with 8 bases between.